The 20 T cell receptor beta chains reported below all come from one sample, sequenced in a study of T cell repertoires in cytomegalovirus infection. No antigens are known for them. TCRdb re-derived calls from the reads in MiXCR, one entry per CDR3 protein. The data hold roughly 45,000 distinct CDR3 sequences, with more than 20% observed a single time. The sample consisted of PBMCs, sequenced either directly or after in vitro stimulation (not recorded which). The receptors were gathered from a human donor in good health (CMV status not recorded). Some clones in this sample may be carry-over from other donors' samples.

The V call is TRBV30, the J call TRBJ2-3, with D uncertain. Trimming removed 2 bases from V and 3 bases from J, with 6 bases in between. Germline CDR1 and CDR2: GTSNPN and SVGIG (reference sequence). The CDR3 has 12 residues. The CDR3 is CAWSSVTDTQYF. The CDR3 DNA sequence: TGTGCCTGGAGTAGCGTGACAGATACGCAGTATTTT.

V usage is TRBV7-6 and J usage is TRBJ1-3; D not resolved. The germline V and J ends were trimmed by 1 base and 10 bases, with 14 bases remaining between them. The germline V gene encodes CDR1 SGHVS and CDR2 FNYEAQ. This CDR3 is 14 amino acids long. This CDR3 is CASSLGAAGKTIYF. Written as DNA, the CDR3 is TGTGCCAGCAGCTTAGGGGCAGCGGGCAAAACCATATATTTT.

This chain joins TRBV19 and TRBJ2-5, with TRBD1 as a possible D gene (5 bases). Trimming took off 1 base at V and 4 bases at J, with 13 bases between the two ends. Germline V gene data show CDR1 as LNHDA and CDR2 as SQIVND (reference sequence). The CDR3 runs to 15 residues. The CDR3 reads CASSIGGAGVETQYF. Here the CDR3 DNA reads TGTGCCAGTAGTATAGGGGGCGCTGGGGTAGAGACCCAGTACTTC.

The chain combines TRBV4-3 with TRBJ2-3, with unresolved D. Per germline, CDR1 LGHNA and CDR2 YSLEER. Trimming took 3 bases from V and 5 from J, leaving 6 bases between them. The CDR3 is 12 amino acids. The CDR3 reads CASSHLGDTQYF. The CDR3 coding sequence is TGCGCCAGCAGCCACCTAGGAGATACGCAGTATTTT.

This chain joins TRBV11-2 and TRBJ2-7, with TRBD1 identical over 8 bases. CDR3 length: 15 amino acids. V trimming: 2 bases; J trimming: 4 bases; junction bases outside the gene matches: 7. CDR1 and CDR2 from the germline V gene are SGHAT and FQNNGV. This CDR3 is CASSLSRQGAYEQYF. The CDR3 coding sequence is TGTGCCAGCAGCTTAAGTCGGCAGGGGGCTTACGAGCAGTACTTC. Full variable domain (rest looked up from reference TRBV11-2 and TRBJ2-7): EAGVAQSPRYKIIEKRQSVAFWCNPISGHATLYWYQQILGQGPKLLIQFQNNGVVDDSQLPKDRFSAERLKGVDSTLKIQPAKLEDSAVYLCASSLSRQGAYEQYFGPGTRLTVT.

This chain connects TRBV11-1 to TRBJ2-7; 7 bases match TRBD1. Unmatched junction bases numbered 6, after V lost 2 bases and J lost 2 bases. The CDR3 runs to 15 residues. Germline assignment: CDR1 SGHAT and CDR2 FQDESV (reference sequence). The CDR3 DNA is TGTGCCAGCAGCTTACCAGGGACAGCCGCCTACGAGCAGTACTTC. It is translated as CASSLPGTAAYEQYF.

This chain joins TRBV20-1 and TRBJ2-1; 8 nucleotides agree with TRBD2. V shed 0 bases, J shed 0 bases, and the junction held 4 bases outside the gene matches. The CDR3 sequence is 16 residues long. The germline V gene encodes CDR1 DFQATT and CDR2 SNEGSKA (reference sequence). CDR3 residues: CSARDRSGSSYNEQFF. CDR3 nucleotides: TGCAGTGCTAGAGACAGAAGCGGGAGCTCCTACAATGAGCAGTTCTTC.

This CDR3 is CSVDNMNTEAFF. The CDR3 coding sequence is TGCAGCGTAGACAACATGAACACTGAAGCTTTCTTT. The chain carries TRBV29-1 and TRBJ1-1; D not certain. Trimming left V 6 bases short and J 0 bases short, with 8 bases between. Looked up from germline, CDR1 is SQVTM and CDR2 is ANQGSEA. This CDR3 region has 12 residues.

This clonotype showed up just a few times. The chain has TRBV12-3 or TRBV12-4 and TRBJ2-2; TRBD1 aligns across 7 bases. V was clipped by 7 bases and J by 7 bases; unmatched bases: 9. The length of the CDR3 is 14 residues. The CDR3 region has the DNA TGTGCCAGCACCCATTTAGGGGGCCTCGGGGAGCTGTTTTTT. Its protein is CASTHLGGLGELFF.

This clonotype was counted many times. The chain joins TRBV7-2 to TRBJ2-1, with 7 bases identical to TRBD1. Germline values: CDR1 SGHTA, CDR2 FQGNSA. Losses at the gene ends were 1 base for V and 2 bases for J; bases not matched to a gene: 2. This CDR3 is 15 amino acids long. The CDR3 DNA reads TGTGCCAGCAGCTTAGTTGGGACAGCCTACAATGAGCAGTTCTTC. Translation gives CASSLVGTAYNEQFF.

The CDR3, as DNA: TGTGCCAGCAGCTTAACAGATGAGGAGCAGTACTTC. This gives the protein CASSLTDEEQYF. The V call is TRBV7-6, the J call TRBJ2-7; D ambiguous. The CDR3 is 12 residues long. Germline V lookup: CDR1 SGHVS, CDR2 FNYEAQ. V was cut by 2 bases and J by 7 bases, with 9 bases left in between. Full variable domain (missing parts from reference TRBV7-6 and TRBJ2-7): GAGVSQSPRYKVTKRGQDVALRCDPISGHVSLYWYRQALGQGPEFLTYFNYEAQQDKSGLPNDRFSAERPEGSISTLTIQRTEQRDSAMYRCASSLTDEEQYFGPGTRLTVT.

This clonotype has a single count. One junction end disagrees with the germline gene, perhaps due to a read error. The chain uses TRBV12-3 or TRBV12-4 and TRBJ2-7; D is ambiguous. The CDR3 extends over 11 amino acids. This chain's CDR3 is CARSDIYEQSF. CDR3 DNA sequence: TGTGCCAGGAGCGACATCTACGAGCAGTCCTTC.

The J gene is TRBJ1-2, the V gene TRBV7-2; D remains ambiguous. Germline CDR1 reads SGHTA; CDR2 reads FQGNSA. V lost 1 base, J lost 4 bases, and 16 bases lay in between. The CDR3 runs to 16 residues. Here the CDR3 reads CASSLGAVGQSYGYTF. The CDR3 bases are TGTGCCAGCAGCTTAGGGGCGGTAGGGCAGTCCTATGGCTACACCTTC.

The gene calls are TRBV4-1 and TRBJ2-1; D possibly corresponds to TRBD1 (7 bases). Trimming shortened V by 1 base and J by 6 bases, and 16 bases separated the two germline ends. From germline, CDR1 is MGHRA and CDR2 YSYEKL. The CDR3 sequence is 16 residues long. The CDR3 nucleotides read TGCGCCAGCAGCCAAGCCCTTGGGCAGGGGGGCAATGAGCAGTTCTTC. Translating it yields CASSQALGQGGNEQFF.

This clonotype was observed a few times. The CDR3 sequence: CASSYSNQPDHVASGGYNEQFF. The CDR3 DNA is TGTGCCAGCAGTTACTCGAATCAACCCGATCACGTAGCTAGCGGGGGCTACAATGAGCAGTTCTTC. The rearrangement links TRBV6-2 or TRBV6-3 to TRBJ2-1; 10 nucleotides agree with TRBD2. Trimming took 0 bases from V and 3 from J; bases not matched to a gene: 20. The CDR3 sequence is 22 residues long. Germline CDR1 MNHEY, CDR2 SVGEGT.

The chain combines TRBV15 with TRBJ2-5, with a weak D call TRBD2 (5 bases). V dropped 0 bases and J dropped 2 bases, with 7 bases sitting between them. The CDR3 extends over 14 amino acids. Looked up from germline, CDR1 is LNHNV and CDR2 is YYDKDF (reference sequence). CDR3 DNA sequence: TGTGCCACCAGCAGAGATCGCGGGCAAGAGACCCAGTACTTC. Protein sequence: CATSRDRGQETQYF.

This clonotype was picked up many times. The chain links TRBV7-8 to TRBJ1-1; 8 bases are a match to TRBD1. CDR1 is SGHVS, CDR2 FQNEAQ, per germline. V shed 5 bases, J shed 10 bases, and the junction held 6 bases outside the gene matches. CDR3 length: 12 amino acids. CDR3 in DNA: TGTGCCAGCAGCGCAGGGGGCGCGGGAGCTTTCTTT. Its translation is CASSAGGAGAFF. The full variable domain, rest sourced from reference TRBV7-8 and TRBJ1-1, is GAGVSQSPRYKVAKRGQDVALRCDPISGHVSLFWYQQALGQGPEFLTYFQNEAQLDKSGLPSDRFFAERPEGSVSTLKIQRTQQEDSAVYLCASSAGGAGAFFGQGTRLTVV.

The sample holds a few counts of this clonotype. The CDR3 coding sequence is TGTGCCAGCAGCCCCAGGGGTGCCTACGAGCAGTACTTC. Residues: CASSPRGAYEQYF. The V gene is TRBV7-9, the J gene TRBJ2-7; possibly TRBD1 for D (6 bases). Germline V gives CDR1 SEHNR, CDR2 FQNEAQ (reference sequence). This CDR3 contains 13 residues. The germline V and J ends were trimmed by 5 bases and 2 bases, with 10 bases remaining between them.

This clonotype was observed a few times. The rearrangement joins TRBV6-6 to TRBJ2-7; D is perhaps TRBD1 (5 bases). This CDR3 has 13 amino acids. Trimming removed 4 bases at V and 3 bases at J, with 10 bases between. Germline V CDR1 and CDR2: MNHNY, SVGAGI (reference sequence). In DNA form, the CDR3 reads TGTGCCAGCAGTTGGACATTCGTCTACGAGCAGTACTTC. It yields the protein CASSWTFVYEQYF.

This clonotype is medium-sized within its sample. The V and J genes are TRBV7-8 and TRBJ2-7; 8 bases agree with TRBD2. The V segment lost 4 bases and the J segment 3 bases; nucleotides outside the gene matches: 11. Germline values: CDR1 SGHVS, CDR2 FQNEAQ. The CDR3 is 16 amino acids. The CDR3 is CASSSTAGTSSYEQYF. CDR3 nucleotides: TGTGCCAGCAGCTCAACAGCCGGGACTAGTAGCTACGAGCAGTACTTC.